This TCR beta chain was recovered during a study of blood T cells in healthy people across ages. Study-level findings and limits: In the absence of known donor CMV status, changes in expanded clonotypes were possibly confounded.

Samples each yielded at least 6 micrograms of total RNA. This clonotype was counted between two and nine times. Its antigen is unknown. A second PCR, run for about 7 to 11 cycles, used a sample-barcoded 5' primer plus a J-beta primer mix. TCRdb redid the calling of the 5' RACE reads with MiXCR, one entry per CDR3 protein. Among under 2,000,000 distinct CDR3 sequences listed, about 49% were seen once. There are 14 residues in the CDR3. Germline V lookup: CDR1 SGHTA, CDR2 FQGNSA. Trimming removed 5 bases from V and 5 bases from J, with 13 bases in between. The chain couples TRBV7-2 to TRBJ2-1; D is ambiguous. The TCR originated in a woman aged 40 to 50 in good health. Sequenced sample: blood. The CDR3 is CASSPPKANNEQFF. The CDR3, as DNA: TGTGCCAGCAGCCCCCCGAAGGCCAACAATGAGCAGTTCTTC. The complete variable domain, with remaining parts taken from reference TRBV7-2 and TRBJ2-1, reads GAGVSQSPSNKVTEKGKDVELRCDPISGHTALYWYRQSLGQGLEFLIYFQGNSAPDKSGLPSDRFSAERTGGSVSTLTIQRTQQEDSAVYLCASSPPKANNEQFFGPGTRLTVL.